This record covers a single T cell receptor beta chain. The sample originates from a study of blood T cell repertoires in COVID-19. Whole-study context: The samples span acute and convalescent COVID-19 from the United States, Italy and Spain. T cells, B-cell-depleted T cells, or PBMCs supplied cDNA or gDNA.

Per the authors' pipeline: Reference gene primer amplification in the assay estimated nucleated cell counts. TCRdb's copy holds only in-frame clones and misses some; the assay was immunoSEQ multiplex PCR. V, J and clone size are those of that table, while D and trimming were read from the DNA. The table includes about 290,000 clones, around 90% detected once. The CDR3 runs 12 residues. Germline values: CDR1 MDHEN, CDR2 SYDVKM. V dropped 2 bases and J dropped 4 bases, with 5 bases sitting between them. Material: peripheral blood. The chain links TRBV28 to TRBJ1-2; perhaps TRBD1 as D (5 bases). The receptor was isolated from a woman between 35 and 50 years old who had recovered from COVID-19. The CDR3 nucleotides are TGTGCCAGCAGTTTAAGGGGCTATGGCTACACCTTC. Its protein product is CASSLRGYGYTF.